Each of the 25 T cell receptor beta chains below was sequenced from the same sample in a study of T cells after posttransplantation cyclophosphamide. Produced via immunoSEQ multiplex PCR; TCRdb's table is partial and in-frame only. Of approximately 5,100 clones listed, 80% are singletons. A marrow graft followed busulfan-fludarabine conditioning, with cyclophosphamide on days +3 and +4. The specimen comprised PBMCs, sampled after allogeneic stem cell transplant with posttransplant cyclophosphamide. These receptor sequences come from a male patient aged 50 to 59 who received an allogeneic stem cell transplant from a related donor and was CMV-positive. Some of the T cells might come from the graft donor.

DNA of the CDR3: TGCGCCAGCAGTGAGTCGGTACAGGCGACAAACTACAATGAGCAGTTCTTC. Protein sequence: CASSESVQATNYNEQFF. The chain links TRBV10-1 to TRBJ2-1, with D possibly matching TRBD1 (5 bases). Between the trimmed V and J ends, which lost 0 bases and 3 bases, there was a span of 15 bases. Germline V lookup: CDR1 WNHNN, CDR2 SYGVQD (reference sequence). The CDR3 length is 17 residues.

The chain has TRBV5-1 and TRBJ2-1; no clear D gene. The CDR3 totals 13 residues. The germline V and J ends were trimmed by 0 bases and 7 bases, with 8 bases remaining between them. CDR1 and CDR2 (germline): SGHRS, YFSETQ. The CDR3 region is CASSLGLTNEQFF. The CDR3 DNA reads TGCGCCAGCAGCTTGGGCCTTACAAATGAGCAGTTCTTC.

CDR3 sequence (DNA): TGTGCCAGCAGTGGAAGCGGGGGGACCGGGGCCAACGTCCTGACTTTC. This codes for CASSGSGGTGANVLTF. The chain has TRBV6-1 and TRBJ2-6; 9 nucleotides align to TRBD2. The V gene's germline CDR1 is MNHNS and CDR2 SASEGT. The length of the CDR3 is 16 residues. V dropped 4 bases and J dropped 4; count of bases not matched to a gene: 5.

The V call is TRBV7-2, the J call TRBJ2-7; no clear D gene. This CDR3 comprises 11 residues. The V gene's germline CDR1 is SGHTA and CDR2 FQGNSA. V lost 6 bases and J 3 bases, leaving 6 bases between the germline ends. The CDR3 DNA sequence: TGTGCCAGCAGTTCTTACTACGAGCAGTACTTC. It specifies CASSSYYEQYF.

The V and J genes are TRBV6-5 and TRBJ1-2; the match to TRBD1 covers 8 bases. The germline CDR1 and CDR2 sequences are MNHEY and SVGAGI. This CDR3 has 13 amino acids. V shed 10 bases and J 0 bases; nucleotides not matched to a gene: 4. The CDR3 nucleotides are TGTGCCACTAGGACAGGGTCTAACTATGGCTACACCTTC. It is translated as CATRTGSNYGYTF.

CDR3: CAISEPLNTIYF. The CDR3 nucleotides are TGTGCCATCAGTGAGCCCCTTAACACCATATATTTT. V gene TRBV10-3 combines with J gene TRBJ1-3; no reliable D call. The CDR3 sequence is 12 residues long. Germline values: CDR1 ENHRY, CDR2 SYGVKD. Trimming removed 2 bases at V and 7 bases at J, with 6 bases between.

The gene calls are TRBV5-5 and TRBJ2-2, with D possibly matching TRBD2 (7 bases). Trimming left V 0 bases short and J 4 bases short, with 10 bases between. This CDR3 region has 15 residues. Germline V gene sequence: CDR1 SGHKS, CDR2 YYEKEE (reference sequence). CDR3 in DNA: TGTGCCAGCAGCTTGGTGGGGGGGCCCACCGGGGAGCTGTTTTTT. As protein: CASSLVGGPTGELFF.

V usage is TRBV28 and J usage is TRBJ1-1; D ambiguous. Germline loops: CDR1 MDHEN, CDR2 SYDVKM. The length of the CDR3 is 12 residues. Deletions cut 6 bases from V and 5 bases from J, with 10 bases between. In nucleotides, the CDR3 is TGTGCCAGCAGCATAGGCAGGACTGAAGCTTTCTTT. It is translated as CASSIGRTEAFF.

About this clone: The junction differs from germline at one of its ends, possibly a read error. The J gene is TRBJ1-1, the V gene TRBV7-2; D not certain. Per the germline V gene, CDR1 is SGHTA and CDR2 is FQGNSA. This CDR3 is built from 15 residues. Here the CDR3 DNA reads TGTGCCAGTAGCTTAAGTCCAAACATGAACACTGAAGCTTTCTTT. It encodes CASSLSPNMNTEAFF.

V is TRBV7-2 and J is TRBJ1-5, with D tentatively TRBD1 (5 bases). This CDR3 has 14 residues. CDR1 and CDR2 from the germline V gene are SGHTA and FQGNSA. V was shortened by 5 bases and J by 9 bases, with 17 bases between the two germline ends. CDR3 in DNA: TGTGCCAGCAGCCCTGGCAGGGCTTCTTCGCCCCAGCATTTT. It is translated as CASSPGRASSPQHF. Full variable domain (missing parts from reference TRBV7-2 and TRBJ1-5): GAGVSQSPSNKVTEKGKDVELRCDPISGHTALYWYRQSLGQGLEFLIYFQGNSAPDKSGLPSDRFSAERTGGSVSTLTIQRTQQEDSAVYLCASSPGRASSPQHFGDGTRLSIL.

This clone was detected only once. The CDR3 does not end in the conserved phenylalanine or tryptophan, so this is likely a read error. The chain has TRBV27 and TRBJ2-7; weak D call: TRBD1 (6 bases). CDR3 length equals 14 residues. The germline V and J ends were trimmed by 3 bases and 6 bases, with 15 bases remaining between them. Germline CDR1 is MNHEY and CDR2 is SMNVEV (reference sequence). This CDR3 reads CASSFTGTSREQYL. The CDR3 bases are TGTGCCAGCAGTTTCACCGGGACAAGTCGCGAGCAGTACCTC.

The chain combines TRBV11-1 with TRBJ1-3; no definite D call. V lost 1 base and J 8 bases, leaving 15 bases between the germline ends. The CDR3 has 15 residues. Germline CDR1 and CDR2: SGHAT and FQDESV (reference sequence). The CDR3 here is CASSLGVDSTYTIYF. The DNA of the CDR3 is TGTGCCAGCAGCTTAGGCGTCGACTCAACGTACACCATATATTTT.

The gene calls are TRBV6-4 and TRBJ2-1; 10 bases are shared with TRBD2. Germline V gene sequence: CDR1 MRHNA, CDR2 SNTAGT. With 8 bases clipped from V and 0 bases from J, the junction kept 13 bases outside the gene matches. The CDR3 totals 18 residues. The CDR3: CASSLRPSGSSSYNEQFF. DNA for the CDR3: TGTGCCAGCTCCCTCCGGCCTAGCGGGAGTAGCTCCTACAATGAGCAGTTCTTC.

This chain links TRBV7-8 with TRBJ2-3; 9 nucleotides line up with TRBD2. In germline, CDR1 is SGHVS, CDR2 FQNEAQ. V lost 5 bases and J lost 4; bases outside the gene matches: 7. This CDR3 comprises 15 residues. CDR3 residues: CASSHSGSQPDTQYF. The CDR3, as DNA: TGTGCCAGCAGCCATAGCGGGAGCCAGCCAGATACGCAGTATTTT.

The rearrangement uses TRBV5-6 and TRBJ1-2; D gene unclear. The CDR3 is 15 residues long. CDR1 is SGHDT and CDR2 is YYEEEE in the germline V gene. V gave up 4 bases and J gave up 4 bases, with 17 bases separating them. The CDR3 DNA sequence: TGTGCCAGCAGCCCGGAGGGCAGTCAGTTCTATGGCTACACCTTC. Its translation is CASSPEGSQFYGYTF.

The chain links TRBV6-6 to TRBJ1-2; D perhaps matches TRBD1 (5 bases). The germline V gene has CDR1 MNHNY and CDR2 SVGAGI (reference sequence). The V gene lost 5 bases and the J gene lost 8 bases, with 21 bases spanning the gap. The CDR3 is 15 residues long. CDR3 sequence (DNA): TGTGCCAGCAGTCTCTCACTCAGGGCCGCGGGGGGCTACACCTTC. This codes for CASSLSLRAAGGYTF.

The chain combines TRBV29-1 with TRBJ2-3; 7 nucleotides agree with TRBD1. Germline loops: CDR1 SQVTM, CDR2 ANQGSEA. The CDR3 has 11 amino acids. Trimming cost V 8 bases and J 6 bases; bases outside gene matches: 5. The CDR3 spells CSTPQGDTQYF. CDR3 DNA: TGCAGCACACCACAGGGGGATACGCAGTATTTT.

This clone was recorded only once. The chain couples TRBV23-1 to TRBJ1-6; 9 nucleotides align to TRBD1. TRBV23-1 carries the ORF label, with uncertain function. J lost 7 bases, V lost 0 bases, and 4 bases had no gene match. This CDR3 comprises 16 residues. The CDR3 DNA is TGCGCCAGCAGTCAATCTATTGGGACAGGGAATTCACCCCTCCACTTT. Its protein is CASSQSIGTGNSPLHF.

This clone was observed a handful of times. The rearrangement uses TRBV6-5 and TRBJ1-1, with D possibly being TRBD1 (5 bases). V was cut by 1 base and J by 11 bases, with 14 bases left in between. Germline CDR1 MNHEY, CDR2 SVGAGI. The CDR3 loop spans 13 amino acids. CDR3 nucleotides: TGTGCCAGCAGTTACTGGCCGGGGGAGGGGGCTTTCTTT. It translates to CASSYWPGEGAFF.

This clone was observed a few times. The V call is TRBV9, the J call TRBJ2-7; D ambiguous. The CDR3 contains 16 residues. V was trimmed by 0 bases and J by 7 bases, leaving 20 bases between them. CDR1 is SGDLS, CDR2 YYNGEE, per germline. Here the CDR3 reads CASSVGSQALISEQYF. CDR3 nucleotides: TGTGCCAGCAGCGTAGGTTCCCAAGCCTTAATTTCAGAGCAGTACTTC.

The chain couples TRBV7-8 to TRBJ2-5, with D possibly TRBD1 on 5 matching bases. Trimming shortened V by 5 bases and J by 2 bases, and 21 bases separated the two germline ends. CDR1 SGHVS and CDR2 FQNEAQ come from the germline V gene. The length of the CDR3 is 17 residues. The CDR3 DNA reads as TGTGCCAGCAGCGCAGGGTTGAGCGCCTCTCTTCAAGAGACCCAGTACTTC. Translation gives CASSAGLSASLQETQYF.

The genes are TRBV18 and TRBJ2-2; TRBD2 matches at 12 bases. V lost 4 bases and J lost 0; bases outside the gene matches: 3. Germline V CDR1 and CDR2: KGHSH, LQKENI. The CDR3 is 17 amino acids. The CDR3 sequence is CASSLGLAGPNTGELFF. The CDR3 region has the DNA TGTGCCAGCTCACTTGGACTAGCGGGGCCGAACACCGGGGAGCTGTTTTTT. Looking up the rest from reference TRBV18 and TRBJ2-2 gives the full variable domain: NAGVMQNPRHLVRRRGQEARLRCSPMKGHSHVYWYRQLPEEGLKFMVYLQKENIIDESGMPKERFSAEFPKEGPSILRIQQVVRGDSAAYFCASSLGLAGPNTGELFFGEGSRLTVL.

V gene TRBV4-1 combines with J gene TRBJ1-2; 7 bases fit TRBD1. V lost 1 base and J lost 3; bases outside the gene matches: 5. The CDR3 is 15 residues long. The germline CDR1 and CDR2 sequences are MGHRA and YSYEKL. CDR3 residues: CASSQAPGTDYGYTF. CDR3 sequence (DNA): TGCGCCAGCAGCCAAGCCCCCGGGACAGACTATGGCTACACCTTC.

This sequence joins TRBV10-2 and TRBJ1-2, with 8 nucleotides matching TRBD1. V dropped 7 bases and J dropped 3; count of bases not matched to a gene: 7. This CDR3 has 14 amino acids. Germline-derived CDR1 and CDR2 are WSHSY and SAAADI. In DNA, the CDR3 is TGCGCCAGCAATCCAGGGGGCTCGTACTATGGCTACACCTTC. This encodes CASNPGGSYYGYTF.

This clone was seen a few times. The chain combines TRBV5-1 with TRBJ2-7; tentatively, D is TRBD1 (6 bases). V was clipped by 3 bases and J by 2 bases, with 12 bases between them. Germline values: CDR1 SGHRS, CDR2 YFSETQ. This CDR3 is 14 amino acids long. CDR3 protein: CASSWTDTTYEQYF. For the CDR3, the DNA is TGCGCCAGCAGCTGGACAGATACTACCTACGAGCAGTACTTC. The full variable domain, in which reference TRBV5-1 and TRBJ2-7 provide the parts outside the CDR3, is KAGVTQTPRYLIKTRGQQVTLSCSPISGHRSVSWYQQTPGQGLQFLFEYFSETQRNKGNFPGRFSGRQFSNSRSEMNVSTLELGDSALYLCASSWTDTTYEQYFGPGTRLTVT.